This T cell receptor beta chain was documented in a study of blood T cell repertoires in COVID-19 (dated by TCRdb to 2019 to 2021). Concerning the study at large: Collaborator samples came from the United States, Italy and Spain and covered acute and convalescent phases of COVID-19. The material from the prospective study consisted of cDNA or gDNA derived from T cells, B-cell-depleted T cells, or PBMCs. The dataset comprised deeply sampled blood TCRbeta repertoires from subjects exposed to, actively infected with, or recovered from COVID-19. A freely available public database, intended as a resource for researchers studying the immune response to SARS-CoV-2, is where the repertoires were released. The samples were drawn from two sources: the first 160 participants of the ongoing ImmuneRACE study, and 1,254 subjects contributed by 6 global collaborators. Nearly every sample came with metadata listing a de-identified subject ID, COVID-19 status, age in years and sex. Where available, HLA class I and class II types were obtained from metadata supplied by the sample provider rather than from assay-based typing. Beyond this particular receptor, the publication reports: Clinical and demographic metadata were provided uncurated, with the amount varying by source and participant.

This clone was found once. Its antigen is currently not known. Base qualities are missing; no much larger clone stands one base away. TCRbeta CDR3 regions were amplified from genomic DNA by means of the immunoSEQ Assay, a bias-controlled multiplex PCR. As for the authors' bioinformatics: The number of nucleated cells in each sample was estimated by amplification of reference gene primers within the assay. Sequence reads were collapsed and filtered to measure the absolute abundance of every unique TCRbeta CDR3 rearrangement. For each sample, productive Simpson clonality was calculated as the square root of Simpson's diversity index over productive rearrangements. The source is immuneACCESS, and TCRdb retained only in-frame sequences with V and J called. Part of the clones is not carried over; for the studies checked, unresolved V genes explain less than half of this, and the remainder is unexplained. D and trimming were read from the DNA, whereas the V and J calls and clone size are those reported in that table. The sample table contains about 240,000 clones; only one count was recorded for around 81% of them. The top ten hold roughly 1.9% of the sample.

The V end gives up 5 bases and the J end 5 bases, leaving 5 bases in the junction not matched to a gene. Looking up the germline V gene yields CDR1 ENHRY and CDR2 SYGVKD. The CDR3 spans 15 residues, from the cysteine through the phenylalanine. Only the CDR3 DNA stays, 45 bases, in frame from base 1. Another Seattle source contributed samples from volunteer blood donors who had recovered from COVID-19. The collaborating institutions used their own protocols to collect whole blood in K2EDTA tubes. Collaborator samples were shipped for TCRbeta analysis as frozen whole blood, isolated PBMCs, or DNA extracted from either sample type.

The sequenced sample consisted of peripheral blood. This chain joins TRBV10-3 to TRBJ1-6, and TRBD1 aligns with 8 junction nucleotides. This clonotype originated in a man aged 25-45 years who had recovered from COVID-19. The sequenced DNA: TGTGCCATCAGTCAGGGGGCGCGAAATAATTCACCCCTCCACTTT. Translated, it reads CAISQGARNNSPLHF.